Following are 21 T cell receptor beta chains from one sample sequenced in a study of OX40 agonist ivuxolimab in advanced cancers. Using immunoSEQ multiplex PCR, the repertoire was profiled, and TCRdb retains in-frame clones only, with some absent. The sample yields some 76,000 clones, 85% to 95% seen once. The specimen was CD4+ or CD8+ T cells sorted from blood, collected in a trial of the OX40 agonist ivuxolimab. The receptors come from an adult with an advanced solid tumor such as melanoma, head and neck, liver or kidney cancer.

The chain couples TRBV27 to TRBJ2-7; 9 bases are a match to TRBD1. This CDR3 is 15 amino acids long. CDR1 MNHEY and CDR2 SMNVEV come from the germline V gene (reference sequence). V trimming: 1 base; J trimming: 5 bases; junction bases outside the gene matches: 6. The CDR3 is CASSLYTGTGNEQYF. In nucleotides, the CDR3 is TGTGCCAGCAGTTTATATACCGGGACAGGGAACGAGCAGTACTTC.

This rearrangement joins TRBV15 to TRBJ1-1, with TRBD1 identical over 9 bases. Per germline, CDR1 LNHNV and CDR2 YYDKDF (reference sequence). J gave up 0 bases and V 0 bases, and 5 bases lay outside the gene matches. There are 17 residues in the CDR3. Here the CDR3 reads CATSRDGTGRMNTEAFF. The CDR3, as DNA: TGTGCCACCAGCAGAGACGGGACAGGGAGGATGAACACTGAAGCTTTCTTT.

The DNA for the CDR3 is TGTGCCAGCAGCTTGCGAGGGGGGGAGACCCAGTACTTC. Protein product: CASSLRGGETQYF. The rearrangement links TRBV5-6 to TRBJ2-5; D tentatively fits TRBD1 or TRBD2 (6 bases each). CDR1 and CDR2 from the germline V gene are SGHDT and YYEEEE. The length of the CDR3 is 13 residues. Trimming took off 1 base at V and 5 bases at J, with 9 bases between the two ends. The full variable domain, rest sourced from reference TRBV5-6 and TRBJ2-5, is DAGVTQSPTHLIKTRGQQVTLRCSPKSGHDTVSWYQQALGQGPQFIFQYYEEEERQRGNFPDRFSGHQFPNYSSELNVNALLLGDSALYLCASSLRGGETQYFGPGTRLLVL.

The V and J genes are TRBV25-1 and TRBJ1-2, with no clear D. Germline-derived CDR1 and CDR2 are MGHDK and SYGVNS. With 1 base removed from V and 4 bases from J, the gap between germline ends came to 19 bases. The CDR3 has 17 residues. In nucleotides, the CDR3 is TGTGCCAGCAGTGAATGGGAGGCGTCCCTTTCGTTCTATGGCTACACCTTC. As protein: CASSEWEASLSFYGYTF.

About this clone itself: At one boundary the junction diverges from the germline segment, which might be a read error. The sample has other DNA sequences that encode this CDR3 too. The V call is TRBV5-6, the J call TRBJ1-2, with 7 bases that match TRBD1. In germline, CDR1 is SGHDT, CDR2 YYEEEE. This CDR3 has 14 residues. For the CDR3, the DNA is TGTGCCAGCAGCTTGGGGACAGGCCAAGGGGGCTATACCTTC. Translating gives CASSLGTGQGGYTF.

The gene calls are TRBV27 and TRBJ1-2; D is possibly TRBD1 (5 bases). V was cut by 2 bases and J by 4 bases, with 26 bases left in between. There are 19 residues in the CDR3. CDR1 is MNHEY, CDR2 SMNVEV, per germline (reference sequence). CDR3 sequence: CASSLVFRGPGTMGYGYTF. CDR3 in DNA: TGTGCCAGCAGTTTAGTGTTTCGGGGACCGGGCACAATGGGCTATGGCTACACCTTC.

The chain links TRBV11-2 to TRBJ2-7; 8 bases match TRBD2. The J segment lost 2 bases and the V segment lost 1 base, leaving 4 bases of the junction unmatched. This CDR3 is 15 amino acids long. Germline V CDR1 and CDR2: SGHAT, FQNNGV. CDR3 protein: CASSLGRGETYEQYF. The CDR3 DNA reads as TGTGCCAGCAGCTTAGGGCGGGGGGAGACCTACGAGCAGTACTTC.

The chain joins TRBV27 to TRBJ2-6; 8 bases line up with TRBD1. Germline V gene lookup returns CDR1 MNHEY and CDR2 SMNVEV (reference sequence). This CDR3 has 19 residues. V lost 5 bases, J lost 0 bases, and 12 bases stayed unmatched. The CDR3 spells CASSRRPGQDPSGANVLTF. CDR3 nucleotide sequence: TGTGCCAGCAGTCGAAGACCGGGACAGGACCCCTCTGGGGCCAACGTCCTGACTTTC.

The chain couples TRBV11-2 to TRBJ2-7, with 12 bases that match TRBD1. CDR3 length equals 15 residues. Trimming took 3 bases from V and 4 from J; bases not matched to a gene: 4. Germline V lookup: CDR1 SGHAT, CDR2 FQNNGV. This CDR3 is CASSLGTGGEYEQYF. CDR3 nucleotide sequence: TGTGCCAGCAGCTTGGGGACAGGGGGCGAGTACGAGCAGTACTTC.

CDR3 in DNA: TGTGCCAGTACGCGGGACTCCCCCTACGAGCAGTACTTC. It codes for CASTRDSPYEQYF. The V call is TRBV19, the J call TRBJ2-7, with D tentatively TRBD2 (6 bases). V was trimmed by 7 bases and J by 2 bases, leaving 12 bases between them. The CDR3 loop spans 13 amino acids. The germline V gene encodes CDR1 LNHDA and CDR2 SQIVND (reference sequence).

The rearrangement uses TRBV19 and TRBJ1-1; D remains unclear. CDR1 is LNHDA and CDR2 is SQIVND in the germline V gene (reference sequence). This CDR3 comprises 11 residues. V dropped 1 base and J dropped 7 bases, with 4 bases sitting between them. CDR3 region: CASSIGIEAFF. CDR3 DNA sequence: TGTGCCAGTAGTATAGGGATTGAAGCTTTCTTT.

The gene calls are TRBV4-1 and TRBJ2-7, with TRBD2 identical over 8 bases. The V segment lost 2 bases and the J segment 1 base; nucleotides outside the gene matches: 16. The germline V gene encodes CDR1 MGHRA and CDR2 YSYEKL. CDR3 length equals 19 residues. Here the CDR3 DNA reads TGCGCCAGCAGCCAATCAGCCCCTTCCGGGACTAGGCCTTCCTACGAGCAGTACTTC. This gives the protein CASSQSAPSGTRPSYEQYF.

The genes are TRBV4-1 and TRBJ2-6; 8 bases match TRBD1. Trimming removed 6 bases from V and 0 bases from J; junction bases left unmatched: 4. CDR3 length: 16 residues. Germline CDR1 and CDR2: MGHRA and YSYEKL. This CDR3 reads CASSRQGISGANVLTF. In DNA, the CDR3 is TGCGCCAGCAGTCGACAGGGGATCTCTGGGGCCAACGTCCTGACTTTC.

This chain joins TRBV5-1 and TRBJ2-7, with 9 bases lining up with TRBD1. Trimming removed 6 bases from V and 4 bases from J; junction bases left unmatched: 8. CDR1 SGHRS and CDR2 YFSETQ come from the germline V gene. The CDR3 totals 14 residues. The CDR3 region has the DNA TGCGCCAGCACGCCGGGACAGGGTATATACGAGCAGTACTTC. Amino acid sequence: CASTPGQGIYEQYF. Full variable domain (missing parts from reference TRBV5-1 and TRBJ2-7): KAGVTQTPRYLIKTRGQQVTLSCSPISGHRSVSWYQQTPGQGLQFLFEYFSETQRNKGNFPGRFSGRQFSNSRSEMNVSTLELGDSALYLCASTPGQGIYEQYFGPGTRLTVT.

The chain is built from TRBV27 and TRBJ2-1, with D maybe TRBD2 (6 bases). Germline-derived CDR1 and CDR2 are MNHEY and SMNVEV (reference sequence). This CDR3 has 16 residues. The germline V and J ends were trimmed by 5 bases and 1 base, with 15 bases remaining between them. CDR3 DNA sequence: TGTGCCAGCAGTCCCCGGGGAGGAACGTCCTACAATGAGCAGTTCTTC. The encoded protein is CASSPRGGTSYNEQFF.

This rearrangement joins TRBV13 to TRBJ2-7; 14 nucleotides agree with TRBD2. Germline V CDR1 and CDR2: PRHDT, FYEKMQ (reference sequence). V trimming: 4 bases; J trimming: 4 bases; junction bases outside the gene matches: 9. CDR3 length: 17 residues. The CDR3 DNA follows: TGTGCCAGCAGCTCACCGGGACTAGCGGGAGATCGGTACGAGCAGTACTTC. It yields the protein CASSSPGLAGDRYEQYF.

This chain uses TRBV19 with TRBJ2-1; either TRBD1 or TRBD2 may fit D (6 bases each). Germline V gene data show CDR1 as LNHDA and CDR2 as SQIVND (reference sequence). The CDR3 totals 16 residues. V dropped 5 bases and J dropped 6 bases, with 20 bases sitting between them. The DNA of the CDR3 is TGTGCCAGTAGTTTAGGGGGGCTAACCCTACCCAATGAGCAGTTCTTC. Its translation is CASSLGGLTLPNEQFF.

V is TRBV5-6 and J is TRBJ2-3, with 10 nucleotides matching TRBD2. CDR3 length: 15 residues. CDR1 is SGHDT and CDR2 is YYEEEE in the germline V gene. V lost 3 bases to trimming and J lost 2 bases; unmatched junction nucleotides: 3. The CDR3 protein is CASSYGLADTDTQYF. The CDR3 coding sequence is TGTGCCAGCAGCTACGGACTAGCGGACACAGATACGCAGTATTTT.

The CDR3: CASSAQDSSYNEQFF. CDR3 in DNA: TGTGCCAGCAGTGCCCAGGACAGCTCCTACAATGAGCAGTTCTTC. V and J are TRBV27 and TRBJ2-1; D is perhaps TRBD1 (6 bases). The V gene's germline CDR1 is MNHEY and CDR2 SMNVEV (reference sequence). Between the trimmed V and J ends, which lost 5 bases and 0 bases, there was a span of 11 bases. The CDR3 runs to 15 residues.

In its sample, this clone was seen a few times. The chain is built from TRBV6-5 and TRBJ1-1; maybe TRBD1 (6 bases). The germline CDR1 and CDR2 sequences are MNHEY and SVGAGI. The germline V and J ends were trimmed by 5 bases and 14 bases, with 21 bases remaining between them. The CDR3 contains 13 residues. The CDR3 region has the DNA TGTGCCAGCAGTGCCGGGACACCATTAAACAGGTTCTTT. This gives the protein CASSAGTPLNRFF.

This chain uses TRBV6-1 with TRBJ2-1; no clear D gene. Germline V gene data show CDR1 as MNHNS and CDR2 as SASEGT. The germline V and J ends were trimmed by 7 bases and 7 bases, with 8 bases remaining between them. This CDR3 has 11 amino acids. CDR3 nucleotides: TGTGCCAGCATAGGTCGGAATGAGCAGTTCTTC. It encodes CASIGRNEQFF.